This TCR beta chain appears in the sequencing data of a study of T cell responses to AZD1222 COVID-19 vaccine. Broader study findings: Donors were mostly white British, more females; clonal diversity possibly underestimated.

Second-dose timings of about 4 or about 12 weeks were pooled. Turning to this clone: Its antigen remains unknown.

Data came from immunoSEQ multiplex PCR; TCRdb stores just in-frame clones and leaves some out. The sample contains about 46,000 clones, around 90% of which appear only once. CDR3 length: 15 amino acids. V was shortened by 2 bases and J by 0 bases, with 6 bases between the two germline ends. The V gene's germline CDR1 is SGHNT and CDR2 YYREEE (reference sequence). The V call is TRBV5-4, the J call TRBJ2-6, with D unresolved. Source: peripheral blood, taken 28 days after the second AZD1222 dose. The TCR was taken from an adult who received the AZD1222 COVID-19 vaccine. DNA of the CDR3: TGTGCCAGCAGCTTAGGAGCCTCTGGGGCCAACGTCCTGACTTTC. It codes for CASSLGASGANVLTF.